The 30 T cell receptor beta chains presented below share a single source sample, sequenced in a study of OX40 agonist ivuxolimab in advanced cancers. Using immunoSEQ multiplex PCR, the repertoire was profiled, and TCRdb retains in-frame clones only, with some absent. The data show about 83,000 clones, around 80% seen once. Sequenced here: CD4+ or CD8+ T cells sorted from blood, sampled in a trial of the OX40 agonist ivuxolimab. These receptors were taken from an adult with an advanced solid tumor such as melanoma, head and neck, liver or kidney cancer.

J is TRBJ1-2 and V is TRBV19, with a weak D call TRBD1 (5 bases). From germline, CDR1 is LNHDA and CDR2 SQIVND (reference sequence). This CDR3 has 16 residues. V shed 3 bases and J shed 4 bases, with 18 bases lying between them. CDR3 sequence: CASSMGPPHVGYGYTF. Here the CDR3 DNA reads TGTGCCAGTAGTATGGGGCCCCCCCATGTGGGCTATGGCTACACCTTC.

The V and J genes are TRBV6-5 and TRBJ2-3, with D maybe TRBD1 (5 bases). V dropped 6 bases and J dropped 6 bases, with 10 bases sitting between them. This CDR3 region has 12 residues. The germline CDR1 and CDR2 sequences are MNHEY and SVGAGI. CDR3 coding DNA: TGTGCCAGCAGACCCCCAGGGGATACGCAGTATTTT. Amino acid sequence: CASRPPGDTQYF.

The chain carries TRBV7-2 and TRBJ2-3, with TRBD1 as a possible D gene (5 bases). Germline loops: CDR1 SGHTA, CDR2 FQGNSA. Trimming pared 1 base from V and 0 bases from J, leaving 11 bases between. The CDR3 covers 16 residues. CDR3 DNA sequence: TGTGCCAGCAGCTTAGTGGGGCAGCTTAGCACAGATACGCAGTATTTT. Translating it yields CASSLVGQLSTDTQYF.

A few counts support this clone. The V and J genes are TRBV9 and TRBJ2-2; no firm D call. Trimming shortened V by 3 bases and J by 1 base, and 7 bases separated the two germline ends. This CDR3 is built from 14 residues. The germline V gene encodes CDR1 SGDLS and CDR2 YYNGEE. In nucleotides, the CDR3 is TGTGCCAGCAGCGCCCGATGGAACACCGGGGAGCTGTTTTTT. This translates into CASSARWNTGELFF.

This rearrangement joins TRBV28 to TRBJ1-5; no firm D call. Germline CDR1 is MDHEN and CDR2 is SYDVKM. The CDR3 sequence is 14 residues long. Trimming removed 5 bases from V and 7 bases from J, with 15 bases in between. The CDR3 spells CASSPRVGSQPQHF. DNA of the CDR3: TGTGCCAGCAGTCCGCGCGTGGGATCCCAGCCCCAGCATTTT.

This clone was seen once. The chain uses TRBV20-1 and TRBJ2-7; TRBD1 might be the D (5 bases). V dropped 1 base and J dropped 4 bases, with 5 bases sitting between them. CDR1 is DFQATT, CDR2 SNEGSKA, per germline (reference sequence). This CDR3 has 11 amino acids. CDR3 protein: CSARGQYEQYF. Here the CDR3 DNA reads TGCAGTGCTAGAGGACAGTACGAGCAGTACTTC.

The chain recombines TRBV7-2 with TRBJ1-6; D perhaps matches TRBD1 (6 bases). The V gene's germline CDR1 is SGHTA and CDR2 FQGNSA. The CDR3 totals 14 residues. V was trimmed by 2 bases and J by 9 bases, leaving 11 bases between them. The CDR3 loop reads CASSLIDRSSPLHF. Here the CDR3 DNA reads TGTGCCAGCAGCTTAATAGACAGGTCTTCACCCCTCCACTTT.

This chain links TRBV2 with TRBJ2-3, with D uncertain. Trimming stripped 1 base from V and 8 bases from J, with 10 bases between. The CDR3 extends over 13 amino acids. The germline CDR1 and CDR2 sequences are SNHLY and FYNNEI. The CDR3 here is CASSEGTSGTQYF. CDR3 bases: TGTGCCAGCAGTGAAGGAACTTCAGGTACGCAGTATTTT.

This sequence joins TRBV18 and TRBJ2-2; a possible D gene is TRBD2 (6 bases). With 1 base removed from V and 6 bases from J, the gap between germline ends came to 15 bases. CDR3 size: 16 residues. The germline gives CDR1 KGHSH, CDR2 LQKENI. The CDR3 loop is CASSPQGGTAAGELFF. CDR3 DNA: TGTGCCAGCTCACCACAAGGAGGGACGGCGGCCGGGGAGCTGTTTTTT. Using reference TRBV18 and TRBJ2-2 for the parts outside the CDR3, the full variable domain is NAGVMQNPRHLVRRRGQEARLRCSPMKGHSHVYWYRQLPEEGLKFMVYLQKENIIDESGMPKERFSAEFPKEGPSILRIQQVVRGDSAAYFCASSPQGGTAAGELFFGEGSRLTVL.

The table lists this clone with a few counts. This chain joins TRBV5-3 and TRBJ2-7, with 7 bases matching TRBD1. TRBV5-3 is placed among ORFs of uncertain function. The CDR3 sequence is 12 residues long. The V gene end was trimmed by 4 bases and the J gene end by 4 bases; junction bases not matched to a gene: 2. The CDR3 loop reads CARSLGQYEQYF. DNA of the CDR3: TGTGCCAGAAGCCTGGGACAGTACGAGCAGTACTTC.

The rearrangement uses TRBV28 and TRBJ2-3, with a weak D call TRBD2 (7 bases). The CDR3 extends over 14 amino acids. CDR1 is MDHEN and CDR2 is SYDVKM in the germline V gene. Trimming cost V 7 bases and J 1 base, with 12 bases left between them. The CDR3 protein is CASTGGLGTDTQYF. The CDR3 nucleotides read TGTGCCAGCACCGGGGGGCTCGGCACAGATACGCAGTATTTT.

The chain is built from TRBV5-8 and TRBJ2-2; D is unresolved. Germline CDR1 and CDR2: SGHTS and YDEGEE. The CDR3 totals 15 residues. Trimming removed 4 bases from V and 4 bases from J, with 14 bases in between. The CDR3 sequence: CASSALTPGTGELFF. The DNA for the CDR3 is TGTGCCAGCAGCGCCTTGACCCCGGGCACCGGGGAGCTGTTTTTT. The variable domain in full, with the rest retrieved from reference TRBV5-8 and TRBJ2-2, is EAGVTQSPTHLIKTRGQQATLRCSPISGHTSVYWYQQALGLGLQFLLWYDEGEERNRGNFPPRFSGRQFPNYSSELNVNALELEDSALYLCASSALTPGTGELFFGEGSRLTVL.

The chain carries TRBV5-4 and TRBJ1-2; D not certain. The CDR3 loop spans 14 amino acids. The germline CDR1 and CDR2 sequences are SGHNT and YYREEE (reference sequence). The V and J ends lost 1 base and 7 bases respectively, with 14 bases between them. This chain's CDR3 is CASSLFKGSGGYTF. CDR3 DNA: TGTGCCAGCAGCTTGTTTAAGGGCTCGGGTGGCTACACCTTC.

This clone occurred a few times. CDR3: CASSFGTGVSYNSPLHF. The CDR3 DNA follows: TGCGCCAGCAGCTTTGGGACAGGGGTCTCCTATAATTCACCCCTCCACTTT. The chain has TRBV5-1 and TRBJ1-6; 10 bases align to TRBD1. After removal of 2 bases from V and 0 bases from J, the junction contained 2 bases not matched to a gene. The CDR3 is 17 residues long. CDR1 and CDR2 (germline): SGHRS, YFSETQ.

This clone was seen a single time. V usage is TRBV28 and J usage is TRBJ1-4; D is unresolved. Germline-derived CDR1 and CDR2 are MDHEN and SYDVKM. Trimming shortened V by 5 bases and J by 3 bases, and 7 bases separated the two germline ends. The length of the CDR3 is 13 residues. The CDR3 sequence: CASSGWANEKLFF. CDR3 sequence (DNA): TGTGCCAGCAGTGGGTGGGCTAATGAAAAACTGTTTTTT.

This chain links TRBV30 with TRBJ2-1; a weak D match, TRBD2 (6 bases). Trimming removed 3 bases from V and 2 bases from J, with 8 bases in between. The germline CDR1 and CDR2 sequences are GTSNPN and SVGIG (reference sequence). The CDR3 runs 13 residues. The CDR3 DNA sequence: TGTGCCTGGAGCGGGGGACCCTACAATGAGCAGTTCTTC. Its translation is CAWSGGPYNEQFF.

The chain recombines TRBV27 with TRBJ2-1; D is unclear. Trimming shortened V by 8 bases and J by 6 bases, and 26 bases separated the two germline ends. Germline V gives CDR1 MNHEY, CDR2 SMNVEV (reference sequence). The CDR3 length is 17 residues. CDR3 amino acids: CASLSVRARFAFNEQFF. CDR3 bases: TGTGCCAGCCTCTCTGTAAGGGCCCGGTTTGCGTTCAATGAGCAGTTCTTC.

The rearrangement joins TRBV30 to TRBJ2-7; D not certain. The germline gives CDR1 GTSNPN, CDR2 SVGIG (reference sequence). The CDR3 sequence is 13 residues long. V dropped 0 bases and J dropped 6 bases, with 12 bases sitting between them. CDR3 amino acids: CAWSVGPEVEQYF. The CDR3 DNA is TGTGCCTGGAGTGTAGGGCCTGAGGTCGAGCAGTACTTC.

The CDR3 DNA reads as TGTGCCAGCAGATCTCGGGGCGGGGGGGACGAGCAGTACTTC. This gives the protein CASRSRGGGDEQYF. V gene TRBV5-4 combines with J gene TRBJ2-7, with 9 positions matching TRBD2. With 5 bases clipped from V and 5 bases from J, the junction kept 8 bases outside the gene matches. The germline CDR1 and CDR2 sequences are SGHNT and YYREEE (reference sequence). The CDR3 has 14 residues.

This clone is a singleton in its sample. J is TRBJ2-3 and V is TRBV10-2; the match to TRBD2 covers 8 bases. Per germline, CDR1 WSHSY and CDR2 SAAADI. V dropped 3 bases and J dropped 4; count of bases not matched to a gene: 6. CDR3 length: 15 amino acids. In nucleotides, the CDR3 is TGCGCCAGCAGTGATCGGGGGGGGCCAGCAGATACGCAGTATTTT. It is translated as CASSDRGGPADTQYF.

The V gene is TRBV28, the J gene TRBJ2-7, with D uncertain. The germline gives CDR1 MDHEN, CDR2 SYDVKM. V shed 6 bases and J shed 6 bases, with 21 bases lying between them. This CDR3 has 15 residues. DNA of the CDR3: TGTGCCAGCAGCTCCCGAGGTGGGTTCTCGGGCGAGCAGTACTTC. Its translation is CASSSRGGFSGEQYF.

The CDR3 DNA is TGCGCCAGCAGCCCATCGGGGGGAGCAGATACGCAGTATTTT. Its translation is CASSPSGGADTQYF. J is TRBJ2-3 and V is TRBV5-1; TRBD2 agrees at 7 bases. The germline gives CDR1 SGHRS, CDR2 YFSETQ. The CDR3 sequence is 14 residues long. J gave up 4 bases and V 4 bases, and 6 bases lay outside the gene matches.

The genes are TRBV11-3 and TRBJ2-2; TRBD2 matches at 7 bases. The junction had 6 bases not matched to a gene; V was cut back by 3 bases and J by 5 bases. This CDR3 is 15 amino acids long. Germline assignment: CDR1 SGHNT and CDR2 YENEEA. The CDR3 sequence is CASSFRGVETGELFF. CDR3 DNA: TGTGCCAGCAGCTTCCGGGGGGTAGAGACCGGGGAGCTGTTTTTT.

V is TRBV4-1 and J is TRBJ2-3; TRBD1 aligns across 9 bases. CDR1 is MGHRA and CDR2 is YSYEKL in the germline V gene. This CDR3 has 16 residues. The junction had 7 bases not matched to a gene; V was cut back by 4 bases and J by 2 bases. CDR3 sequence reads: CASSPNRGPPTDTQYF. CDR3 DNA sequence: TGCGCCAGCAGCCCCAACAGGGGGCCCCCCACAGATACGCAGTATTTT.

DNA for the CDR3: TGTGCCAGTAGGAGTAGCGCGGGCACAGATACGCAGTATTTT. This codes for CASRSSAGTDTQYF. The gene calls are TRBV19 and TRBJ2-3, with D possibly TRBD2 on 5 matching bases. Germline loops: CDR1 LNHDA, CDR2 SQIVND (reference sequence). V shed 6 bases and J shed 1 base, with 11 bases lying between them. The CDR3 consists of 14 residues.

V usage is TRBV28 and J usage is TRBJ1-2; D is unresolved. Germline values: CDR1 MDHEN, CDR2 SYDVKM. The CDR3 sequence is 16 residues long. With 8 bases removed from V and 8 bases from J, the gap between germline ends came to 27 bases. DNA of the CDR3: TGTGCCAGCCCCCGGCGTCGGGCCCCAAGCAAAGGGGGCTACACCTTC. Translating gives CASPRRRAPSKGGYTF.

The CDR3 DNA reads TGTGCCAGCAGGAGGACCTCCTACAATGAGCAGTTCTTC. This gives the protein CASRRTSYNEQFF. V gene TRBV28 combines with J gene TRBJ2-1; D ambiguous. The CDR3 totals 13 residues. The V gene's germline CDR1 is MDHEN and CDR2 SYDVKM. V lost 6 bases, J lost 0 bases, and 6 bases lay in between.

This chain connects TRBV7-3 to TRBJ2-3; D not certain. The V end was cut by 5 bases, the J end by 2 bases, with 11 bases between. CDR1 and CDR2 (germline): SGHTA, FQGTGA. This CDR3 has 14 amino acids. The CDR3 spells CASSERSTTDTQYF. CDR3 nucleotides: TGTGCCAGCAGCGAAAGGTCTACCACAGATACGCAGTATTTT.

This clone was counted once. This chain connects TRBV5-4 to TRBJ2-2, with TRBD2 matching 8 bases. V shed 3 bases and J 0 bases; nucleotides not matched to a gene: 4. This CDR3 is 16 amino acids long. Germline assignment: CDR1 SGHNT and CDR2 YYREEE (reference sequence). In nucleotides, the CDR3 is TGTGCCAGCAGCTCCATAGCGGGGTCGAACACCGGGGAGCTGTTTTTT. Amino acids: CASSSIAGSNTGELFF.

This sequence joins TRBV7-2 and TRBJ2-1; 11 nucleotides line up with TRBD2. CDR1 and CDR2 from the germline V gene are SGHTA and FQGNSA. J gave up 7 bases and V 5 bases, and 10 bases lay outside the gene matches. This CDR3 has 16 amino acids. The DNA of the CDR3 is TGTGCCAGCAGCATACCCGTAGCGGGGGGGCGGAATGAGCAGTTCTTC. This translates into CASSIPVAGGRNEQFF. The entire variable domain, with the rest obtained from reference TRBV7-2 and TRBJ2-1, is as follows: GAGVSQSPSNKVTEKGKDVELRCDPISGHTALYWYRQSLGQGLEFLIYFQGNSAPDKSGLPSDRFSAERTGGSVSTLTIQRTQQEDSAVYLCASSIPVAGGRNEQFFGPGTRLTVL.